Each of the 15 T cell receptor beta chains below was sequenced from the same sample in a study of cytotoxic CD8 clonotypes in ibrutinib-treated CLL. Libraries were prepared by immunoSEQ multiplex PCR; TCRdb keeps only in-frame clonotypes and omits some of them. The sample consists of around 33,000 clones, over 45% of them appearing once. The sequencing used PBMCs, collected before ibrutinib treatment. Receptor source: a human donor with chronic lymphocytic leukemia.

For the CDR3, the DNA is TGCAGCGTTGAAGGACCAGGGTTTAACGAGCAGTACTTC. Its translation: CSVEGPGFNEQYF. This chain joins TRBV29-1 and TRBJ2-7, with a weak D call TRBD1 (5 bases). In germline, CDR1 is SQVTM, CDR2 ANQGSEA. The CDR3 runs 13 residues. V shed 1 base and J shed 5 bases, with 12 bases lying between them.

The chain employs TRBV29-1 and TRBJ2-1; tentative D call: TRBD1 (5 bases). The ends were cut back, 1 base at V and 1 base at J, with 8 bases in the middle. Germline-derived CDR1 and CDR2 are SQVTM and ANQGSEA. This CDR3 contains 14 residues. The CDR3 is CSVEGRGSYNEQFF. The CDR3 DNA follows: TGCAGCGTTGAAGGTAGGGGATCCTACAATGAGCAGTTCTTC.

The V gene is TRBV27, the J gene TRBJ1-1; D call uncertain. The germline gives CDR1 MNHEY, CDR2 SMNVEV (reference sequence). Trimming shortened V by 5 bases and J by 1 base, and 11 bases separated the two germline ends. The CDR3 has 14 amino acids. Here the CDR3 DNA reads TGTGCCAGCAGTCTCGGGAGGTGGAACACTGAAGCTTTCTTT. Its translation is CASSLGRWNTEAFF.

This clone was seen a few times. The rearrangement uses TRBV7-6 and TRBJ1-4; D remains ambiguous. The germline V and J ends were trimmed by 2 bases and 4 bases, with 11 bases remaining between them. Germline CDR1 reads SGHVS; CDR2 reads FNYEAQ. The CDR3 length is 15 residues. CDR3 nucleotide sequence: TGTGCCAGCAGCTTACTCGGAGGGAATAATGAAAAACTGTTTTTT. This gives the protein CASSLLGGNNEKLFF.

The chain carries TRBV4-1 and TRBJ1-1, with 11 bases identical to TRBD1. This CDR3 region has 18 residues. Germline V lookup: CDR1 MGHRA, CDR2 YSYEKL. Unmatched junction bases numbered 9, after V lost 0 bases and J lost 3 bases. This CDR3 reads CASSQEELGTGGYTEAFF. The CDR3 DNA follows: TGCGCCAGCAGCCAAGAAGAGTTAGGGACAGGGGGGTACACTGAAGCTTTCTTT.

V is TRBV9 and J is TRBJ1-1; D not certain. Trimming removed 2 bases from V and 2 bases from J, with 10 bases in between. CDR3 size: 14 residues. Per the germline V gene, CDR1 is SGDLS and CDR2 is YYNGEE. The CDR3 coding sequence is TGTGCCAGCAGCGTCCACCTAGAAAACACTGAAGCTTTCTTT. Translation gives CASSVHLENTEAFF.

V is TRBV7-3 and J is TRBJ1-6, with D unresolved. Germline lookup yields CDR1 SGHTA and CDR2 FQGTGA. The CDR3 runs to 15 residues. Trimming removed 0 bases from V and 8 bases from J, with 11 bases in between. The CDR3 spells CASSLTTKGHSPLHF. DNA for the CDR3: TGTGCCAGCAGCTTAACGACAAAAGGCCATTCACCCCTCCACTTT.

This sequence joins TRBV6-4 and TRBJ1-1, with 10 bases matching TRBD1. V trimming: 2 bases; J trimming: 0 bases; junction bases outside the gene matches: 0. The CDR3 is made up of 15 amino acids. Per the germline V gene, CDR1 is MRHNA and CDR2 is SNTAGT. CDR3: CASSDGTGVNTEAFF. DNA for the CDR3: TGTGCCAGCAGTGACGGGACAGGGGTGAACACTGAAGCTTTCTTT.

The chain employs TRBV28 and TRBJ1-1, with a possible D match to TRBD1 (5 bases). V lost 6 bases and J 1 base, leaving 15 bases between the germline ends. CDR3 length: 15 residues. Germline V gene data show CDR1 as MDHEN and CDR2 as SYDVKM. CDR3 coding DNA: TGTGCCAGCAGCCCAGGGTCAGGGAGGAACACTGAAGCTTTCTTT. This encodes CASSPGSGRNTEAFF.

This clone has only a few counts. The chain links TRBV18 to TRBJ2-2, with D hard to call. V gave up 1 base and J gave up 7 bases, with 4 bases separating them. Germline V lookup: CDR1 KGHSH, CDR2 LQKENI. CDR3 length: 12 residues. The CDR3 nucleotides are TGTGCCAGCTCACCACTTGACGGGGAGCTGTTTTTT. It translates to CASSPLDGELFF.

This clone has more than one count but fewer than ten. The chain uses TRBV9 and TRBJ2-7, with 7 bases that match TRBD1. Germline-derived CDR1 and CDR2 are SGDLS and YYNGEE. The V gene end was trimmed by 5 bases and the J gene end by 1 base; junction bases not matched to a gene: 6. The CDR3 contains 14 residues. CDR3 sequence: CASSKTGQSYEQYF. The CDR3 bases are TGTGCCAGCAGTAAAACGGGACAGTCCTACGAGCAGTACTTC.

This chain uses TRBV7-3 with TRBJ2-5; the match to TRBD1 covers 8 bases. The CDR3 is made up of 16 amino acids. The junction had 9 bases not matched to a gene; V was cut back by 1 base and J by 5 bases. Germline lookup yields CDR1 SGHTA and CDR2 FQGTGA. The CDR3 here is CASSLRGQATWETQYF. For the CDR3, the DNA is TGTGCCAGCAGCTTAAGGGGACAGGCAACTTGGGAGACCCAGTACTTC.

This clone was seen ten or more times. CDR3 DNA: TGTGCCAGCAGCAAGAACAGGGGCCATCAGCCCCAGCATTTT. Protein sequence: CASSKNRGHQPQHF. This sequence joins TRBV6-5 and TRBJ1-5, with 7 bases that match TRBD1. CDR1 MNHEY and CDR2 SVGAGI come from the germline V gene. The CDR3 totals 14 residues. The V and J ends lost 6 bases and 5 bases, in that order; junction bases with no gene match: 7.

The rearrangement uses TRBV14 and TRBJ1-6, with a tentative D call TRBD1 (5 bases). Germline CDR1 and CDR2: SGHDN and FVKESK. The V end was cut by 2 bases, the J end by 0 bases, with 17 bases between. The CDR3 spans 19 residues. The CDR3 DNA sequence: TGTGCCAGCAGCCAACGACCGGGACGTCCGAGCTCCTATAATTCACCCCTCCACTTT. It specifies CASSQRPGRPSSYNSPLHF. Drawing the rest from reference TRBV14 and TRBJ1-6, the complete variable domain is EAGVTQFPSHSVIEKGQTVTLRCDPISGHDNLYWYRRVMGKEIKFLLHFVKESKQDESGMPNNRFLAERTGGTYSTLKVQPAELEDSGVYFCASSQRPGRPSSYNSPLHFGNGTRLTVT.

The chain combines TRBV5-1 with TRBJ1-2; 7 nucleotides agree with TRBD1. The J segment lost 5 bases and the V segment lost 4 bases, leaving 5 bases of the junction unmatched. CDR1 SGHRS and CDR2 YFSETQ come from the germline V gene. The CDR3 runs 13 residues. CDR3 sequence (DNA): TGCGCCAGCAGCGGTCAGGGGGAGTATGGCTACACCTTC. Translating it yields CASSGQGEYGYTF.